These 18 T cell receptor beta chains share one sample of origin, sequenced in a study of cytomegalovirus exposure and HLA in healthy donors. The PCR was carried out with 60 Vbeta primers and 13 Jbeta primers. Sequencing was performed with immunoSEQ multiplex PCR; in TCRdb, only in-frame clones are kept and a portion is missing. The sample lists over 120,000 clones, roughly three quarters occurring once. Input material: PBMCs. The receptors shown here come from a female donor in good health and CMV-seronegative.

This sequence joins TRBV27 and TRBJ2-5; D call uncertain. Near its end, the DNA agrees better with TRBJ2-7, so the J call may be wrong. Germline V gene lookup returns CDR1 MNHEY and CDR2 SMNVEV (reference sequence). The CDR3 consists of 13 residues. CDR3 DNA: TGTGCCAGCAGCACCCTTACCTCCTACGAGCAGTACTTC. Translation gives CASSTLTSYEQYF.

In regard to this clone: At one end the junction does not follow the germline gene, possibly because of a read error. The chain uses TRBV19 and TRBJ2-1; 7 positions agree with TRBD2. Germline V CDR1 and CDR2: LNHDA, SQIVND (reference sequence). This CDR3 is 13 amino acids long. CDR3 residues: CASSIDRGVDSIF. CDR3 sequence (DNA): TGTGCCAGTAGTATAGATCGGGGGGTCGATTCCATCTTC. The variable domain in full, with the rest retrieved from reference TRBV19 and TRBJ2-1, is DGGITQSPKYLFRKEGQNVTLSCEQNLNHDAMYWYRQDPGQGLRLIYYSQIVNDFQKGDIAEGYSVSREKKESFPLTVTSAQKNPTAFYLCASSIDRGVDSIFGPGTRLTVL.

The chain couples TRBV18 to TRBJ2-7, with 7 bases identical to TRBD1. V gave up 6 bases and J gave up 2 bases; unmatched junction bases: 16. This CDR3 contains 17 residues. Germline CDR1 is KGHSH and CDR2 is LQKENI. CDR3 residues: CASSPLRTGETTYEQYF. The CDR3 bases are TGTGCCAGCTCCCCCCTTAGGACAGGAGAAACCACCTACGAGCAGTACTTC.

This clone was counted only a few times. CDR3 sequence: CASSSGTNTGELFF. The CDR3, as DNA: TGTGCCAGCAGCTCGGGGACAAACACCGGGGAGCTGTTTTTT. The V call is TRBV6-6, the J call TRBJ2-2; a possible D gene is TRBD1 (6 bases). V lost 6 bases to trimming and J lost 2 bases, with 10 bases between them. The CDR3 runs to 14 residues. The germline V gene has CDR1 MNHNY and CDR2 SVGAGI (reference sequence).

The chain is built from TRBV5-6 and TRBJ1-2; possibly TRBD1 for D (5 bases). The CDR3 has 13 residues. The germline CDR1 and CDR2 sequences are SGHDT and YYEEEE. The V end lost 6 bases, the J end lost 4 bases, and 13 bases lay between the germline ends. CDR3 nucleotides: TGTGCCAGCAATACTGGGGCCCTCTATGGCTACACCTTC. Residues: CASNTGALYGYTF.

The chain has TRBV7-9 and TRBJ1-2; 10 nucleotides line up with TRBD1. The CDR3 is made up of 15 amino acids. J was trimmed by 6 bases and V by 0 bases; bases with no gene match: 4. Per germline, CDR1 SEHNR and CDR2 FQNEAQ (reference sequence). The CDR3 spells CASSLAGTGADGYTF. The CDR3 coding sequence is TGTGCCAGCAGCTTAGCTGGGACAGGGGCAGATGGCTACACCTTC.

The gene calls are TRBV11-2 and TRBJ1-1; D uncertain. The CDR3 spans 15 residues. The germline V and J ends were trimmed by 2 bases and 3 bases, with 13 bases remaining between them. CDR1 and CDR2 (germline): SGHAT, FQNNGV. CDR3 protein: CASSLFPAADTEAFF. The CDR3 nucleotides are TGTGCCAGCAGCTTATTCCCCGCGGCGGACACTGAAGCTTTCTTT.

Only a few counts were recorded for this clone. The rearrangement links TRBV7-2 to TRBJ2-7; D call uncertain. CDR1 and CDR2 from the germline V gene are SGHTA and FQGNSA. Trimming took off 5 bases at V and 4 bases at J, with 6 bases between the two ends. The CDR3 loop spans 11 amino acids. CDR3 nucleotide sequence: TGTGCCAGCAGCCGGTGGTACGAGCAGTACTTC. This gives the protein CASSRWYEQYF. The complete variable domain, with remaining parts taken from reference TRBV7-2 and TRBJ2-7, reads GAGVSQSPSNKVTEKGKDVELRCDPISGHTALYWYRQSLGQGLEFLIYFQGNSAPDKSGLPSDRFSAERTGGSVSTLTIQRTQQEDSAVYLCASSRWYEQYFGPGTRLTVT.

The chain employs TRBV2 and TRBJ2-3, with TRBD2 matching over 12 bases. Germline values: CDR1 SNHLY, CDR2 FYNNEI. After removal of 8 bases from V and 3 bases from J, the junction contained 6 bases not matched to a gene. There are 15 residues in the CDR3. The CDR3 DNA sequence: TGTGCCAGCCTGCTAGCGGGGGGGAGGACAGATACGCAGTATTTT. As protein: CASLLAGGRTDTQYF.

CDR3 DNA sequence: TGTGCCAGCAGTTTAGCAGGACTCTACGAGCAGTACTTC. Translation: CASSLAGLYEQYF. The chain couples TRBV6-1 to TRBJ2-7, with D possibly matching TRBD2 (5 bases). CDR3 size: 13 residues. Trimming stripped 5 bases from V and 3 bases from J, with 11 bases between. Germline CDR1 MNHNS, CDR2 SASEGT.

The J gene is TRBJ1-1, the V gene TRBV6-1; 10 bases align to TRBD1. Germline assignment: CDR1 MNHNS and CDR2 SASEGT. Trimming at V came to 7 bases and at J to 6 bases, leaving 11 bases not matched to a gene. CDR3 length: 15 residues. The CDR3 region has the DNA TGTGCCAGCATAGACAGGGGGCCATCCGAAGCTGAAGCTTTCTTT. It is translated as CASIDRGPSEAEAFF.

With regard to this clone: Germline and junction disagree at one end, which may indicate a read error. The chain combines TRBV5-6 with TRBJ1-2; D gene ambiguous. The germline gives CDR1 SGHDT, CDR2 YYEEEE. The CDR3 is made up of 15 amino acids. The CDR3 nucleotides read TGTGCCAGCAGCTCACCAGACGGGGTGGGCTATGGCTACCCCTTC. This translates into CASSSPDGVGYGYPF. Using reference TRBV5-6 and TRBJ1-2 for the parts outside the CDR3, the full variable domain is DAGVTQSPTHLIKTRGQQVTLRCSPKSGHDTVSWYQQALGQGPQFIFQYYEEEERQRGNFPDRFSGHQFPNYSSELNVNALLLGDSALYLCASSSPDGVGYGYPFGSGTRLTVV.

The V and J genes are TRBV5-1 and TRBJ2-5; 8 bases are shared with TRBD2. The CDR3 covers 15 residues. Per the germline V gene, CDR1 is SGHRS and CDR2 is YFSETQ. The V gene end was trimmed by 0 bases and the J gene end by 4 bases; junction bases not matched to a gene: 5. The CDR3 DNA reads TGCGCCAGCAGCTTGGAAGCGGGGGCTGGAGAGACCCAGTACTTC. Amino acid sequence: CASSLEAGAGETQYF.

This chain joins TRBV15 and TRBJ1-2, with D possibly TRBD1 on 5 matching bases. The germline CDR1 and CDR2 sequences are LNHNV and YYDKDF (reference sequence). The CDR3 has 13 residues. Trimming removed 1 base at V and 13 bases at J, with 16 bases between. CDR3 residues: CATSRVLRGNGTF. Written as DNA, the CDR3 is TGTGCCACCAGCAGAGTTTTACGGGGGAACGGCACCTTC.

CDR3 in DNA: TGTGCCAGCAGTGGGCTGTATCAGGGCCCCGAAGTCCTGGAAAGAGGCTACACCTTC. Its translation is CASSGLYQGPEVLERGYTF. The J gene is TRBJ1-2, the V gene TRBV6-1; D is perhaps TRBD1 (5 bases). CDR3 length equals 19 residues. Trimming left V 4 bases short and J 8 bases short, with 32 bases between. The germline V gene encodes CDR1 MNHNS and CDR2 SASEGT.

V and J are TRBV10-3 and TRBJ1-6; TRBD1 aligns across 9 bases. The V gene end was trimmed by 6 bases and the J gene end by 12 bases; junction bases not matched to a gene: 9. CDR1 ENHRY and CDR2 SYGVKD come from the germline V gene. The CDR3 spans 14 residues. In DNA form, the CDR3 reads TGTGCCATCAGGGCGGGGACAGGGATTAAACCCCTCCACTTT. Its translation is CAIRAGTGIKPLHF.

As to this clone: This same CDR3 is encoded by further DNA sequences in the sample. The rearrangement uses TRBV5-4 and TRBJ1-1; the D is unclear. Germline assignment: CDR1 SGHNT and CDR2 YYREEE (reference sequence). Trimming pared 0 bases from V and 5 bases from J, leaving 8 bases between. The CDR3 contains 13 residues. Here the CDR3 reads CASSLVGRTEAFF. The CDR3 DNA sequence: TGTGCCAGCAGCTTGGTGGGGAGGACTGAAGCTTTCTTT.

This clone showed up just a few times. The chain carries TRBV15 and TRBJ2-5; weak D call: TRBD2 (6 bases). The CDR3 has 14 amino acids. Trimming pared 4 bases from V and 6 bases from J, leaving 15 bases between. The germline CDR1 and CDR2 sequences are LNHNV and YYDKDF (reference sequence). Here the CDR3 reads CATSMAGSGKTQYF. The CDR3 coding sequence is TGTGCCACCAGCATGGCCGGGAGTGGAAAGACCCAGTACTTC.